This T cell receptor beta chain came from a study of cytomegalovirus exposure and HLA in healthy donors. General study findings and limits: The authors later linked a missense DCLRE1C variant to TCR beta V- and J-gene trimming. In vitro experiments confirmed that three CMV-associated chains were specific for CMV antigens. Most TCR sequences proved rare, with some public TCRs found in many donors.

Germline V lookup: CDR1 SGHRS, CDR2 YFSETQ. The CDR3 length is 13 residues. V shed 1 base and J shed 4 bases, with 8 bases lying between them. The PCR had 60 Vbeta and 13 Jbeta primers. Profiling relied on immunoSEQ multiplex PCR, and the TCRdb table lists in-frame clones only, not all of them. Of under 170,000 clones listed, about four fifths are singletons. About this clone: Its specificity is unknown.

The sequenced sample was PBMCs. This chain connects TRBV5-1 to TRBJ2-5; D possibly corresponds to TRBD1 (5 bases). This clonotype was obtained from a man aged 50 to 60 in good health and CMV-seropositive. The CDR3: CASSLHRGETQYF. DNA of the CDR3: TGCGCCAGCAGCTTGCATAGGGGAGAGACCCAGTACTTC.